This T cell receptor beta chain appears in the sequencing data of a study of T-cell reconstitution after alpha-beta-depleted transplantation in children. TCRbeta library preparation incorporated unique molecular identifiers. TCRdb re-called the PCR reads with MiXCR, one entry per CDR3 protein. The data show about 540,000 distinct CDR3 sequences, approximately 20% seen once. This CDR3 region has 13 residues. Between the trimmed V and J ends, which lost 3 bases and 4 bases, there was a span of 10 bases. This clonotype showed up just a few times. The chain joins TRBV12-3 or TRBV12-4 to TRBJ2-7; D ambiguous. This clonotype was obtained from a human donor who donated a stem cell graft to a child with acute lymphoblastic leukemia. The input for sequencing was PBMCs from the stem cell graft donor, taken from the stem cell graft. DNA for the CDR3: TGTGCCAGCAGTTTCCCTTTACAATACGAGCAGTACTTC. Encoded protein: CASSFPLQYEQYF.